These T cell receptor beta chains were read from a single sample in a study of cytomegalovirus exposure and HLA in healthy donors. The assay was immunoSEQ multiplex PCR, and TCRdb's table has in-frame clones only and misses some. The repertoire includes under 200,000 clones, under 85% of them detected once, and over 2.5% sits in the top ten. The specimen sequenced was PBMCs. All receptors come from a female donor in good health and CMV-seronegative. The CDR3 runs from the conserved cysteine through the conserved F or W. D genes are given only for firm matches. Expanded clones are given a class, and other clones once, few, many or no size at all.

-	-	TRBJ2-7	TRBV6-6	CASSYRDGEAGYEQYF	TGTGCCAGCAGTTACAGGGACGGGGAGGCAGGCTACGAGCAGTACTTC
TRBD1	-	TRBJ2-5	TRBV6-6	CASSKSTGGETQYF	TGTGCCAGCAGTAAATCGACAGGGGGAGAGACCCAGTACTTC
TRBD2	-	TRBJ2-5	TRBV7-2	CASRAGYLQETQYF	TGTGCCAGCAGAGCGGGGTACCTCCAAGAGACCCAGTACTTC
-	-	TRBJ1-1	TRBV19	CASSMGRALNTEAFF	TGTGCCAGTAGTATGGGGAGGGCCCTGAACACTGAAGCTTTCTTT
TRBD1	-	TRBJ2-7	TRBV7-3	CASSPDRANEQYF	TGTGCCAGCAGCCCCGACAGGGCCAACGAGCAGTACTTC
TRBD2	-	TRBJ2-3	TRBV25-1	CASSDWRGGTDTQYF	TGTGCCAGCAGTGACTGGCGGGGGGGCACAGATACGCAGTATTTT
-	-	TRBJ1-6	TRBV30	CAWMRGGSSYNSPLHF	TGTGCCTGGATGAGGGGAGGGAGCTCCTATAATTCACCCCTCCACTTT
-	-	TRBJ2-7	TRBV28	CASSLWQGPTIDEQYF	TGTGCCAGCAGTTTATGGCAGGGGCCAACCATCGACGAGCAGTACTTC
-	-	TRBJ1-5	TRBV19	CASSIGADQPQHF	TGTGCCAGTAGTATAGGAGCGGATCAGCCCCAGCATTTT
-	once	TRBJ2-7	TRBV5-6	CASSSLTGRYEQYF	TGTGCCAGCAGCTCTTTGACAGGGAGGTACGAGCAGTACTTC
TRBD1	-	TRBJ1-2	TRBV5-6	CASSLDRGILNYGYTF	TGTGCCAGCAGCTTAGACAGGGGGATCCTTAACTATGGCTACACCTTC
TRBD2	few	TRBJ2-7	TRBV19	CASSSPGTSGIYEQYF	TGTGCCAGTAGTTCGCCCGGGACTAGCGGAATCTACGAGCAGTACTTC
-	-	TRBJ2-5	TRBV10-1	CASTSSFETQYF	TGCGCCAGCACTAGCAGTTTCGAGACCCAGTACTTC
TRBD1	once	TRBJ2-7	TRBV19	CASSILGQGAREQYF	TGTGCCAGTAGTATCTTAGGGCAGGGGGCTAGGGAGCAGTACTTC
-	-	TRBJ1-2	TRBV7-2	CASSPAGAPYGYTF	TGTGCCAGCAGCCCAGCGGGGGCACCCTATGGCTACACCTTC
TRBD2	-	TRBJ2-3	TRBV7-8	CASSLAPLASGGEDTQYF	TGTGCCAGCAGCCTAGCTCCCCTGGCTAGCGGGGGTGAAGATACGCAGTATTTT
-	-	TRBJ2-5	TRBV5-4	CASSLRLALQETQYF	TGTGCCAGCAGCTTGAGGCTAGCCCTCCAAGAGACCCAGTACTTC
-	-	TRBJ2-2	TRBV9	CASSVATGRGNGELFF	TGTGCCAGCAGCGTAGCTACGGGACGGGGGAACGGGGAGCTGTTTTTT
-	few	TRBJ1-5	TRBV28	CASSSLTGRHSNQPQHF	TGTGCCAGCAGTTCTTTGACAGGCCGACATAGCAATCAGCCCCAGCATTTT
-	-	TRBJ1-2	TRBV27	CASRATRGLYGYTF	TGTGCCAGCAGAGCTACCAGGGGATTATATGGCTACACCTTC
-	-	TRBJ1-6	TRBV9	CASSVVGGGVNSPLHF	TGTGCCAGCAGCGTAGTGGGAGGGGGAGTAAATTCACCCCTCCACTTT
-	few	TRBJ1-1	TRBV5-5	CASSSTVTVNTEAFF	TGTGCCAGCAGCTCCACGGTAACCGTGAACACTGAAGCTTTCTTT
-	once	TRBJ1-3	TRBV7-2	CASSLASGISFSGNTIYF	TGTGCCAGCAGCTTAGCTTCGGGGATCAGTTTCTCTGGAAACACCATATATTTT
-	-	TRBJ1-2	TRBV6-1	CASSDGLQSPYGYTF	TGTGCCAGCAGTGATGGGCTTCAGTCCCCCTATGGCTACACCTTC
TRBD1	-	TRBJ2-7	TRBV6-1	CASSVPPGQGAYEQYF	TGTGCCAGCAGTGTCCCCCCGGGACAGGGAGCCTACGAGCAGTACTTC
-	-	TRBJ1-4	TRBV2	CASSERGTTVEKLFF	TGTGCCAGCAGTGAACGGGGAACCACGGTTGAAAAACTGTTTTTT
TRBD2	few	TRBJ2-7	TRBV30	CAWTSGASYEQYF	TGTGCCTGGACAAGCGGGGCCTCCTACGAGCAGTACTTC
TRBD2	-	TRBJ2-7	TRBV19	CASSLGLAISYEQYF	TGTGCCAGTAGCCTGGGACTAGCAATCTCCTACGAGCAGTACTTC
-	-	TRBJ1-3	TRBV6-5	CASSETSDSGNTIYF	TGTGCCAGCAGCGAGACATCAGACTCTGGAAACACCATATATTTT
TRBD1	few	TRBJ1-1	TRBV25-1	CASSGLDRGTEAFF	TGTGCCAGCAGTGGGTTGGACAGGGGGACTGAAGCTTTCTTT
TRBD2	-	TRBJ2-3	TRBV4-2	CASSQERGGPDTQYF	TGTGCCAGCAGCCAAGAACGGGGGGGACCAGATACGCAGTATTTT
-	once	TRBJ1-2	TRBV6-5	CASSYMGAGYTF	TGTGCCAGCAGTTACATGGGGGCTGGCTACACCTTC
TRBD2	-	TRBJ2-5	TRBV6-4	CASSAGTSGQETQYF	TGTGCCAGCAGTGCCGGGACTAGCGGCCAAGAGACCCAGTACTTC
-	few	TRBJ2-1	TRBV4-1	CASSQVPGNNEQFF	TGCGCCAGCAGCCAAGTGCCAGGGAACAATGAGCAGTTCTTC
-	-	TRBJ1-6	TRBV19	CASSIQGGIDSPLHF	TGTGCCAGTAGTATACAAGGAGGGATTGATTCACCCCTCCACTTT